The 5 T cell receptor beta chains given below trace back to one sample, sequenced in a study of cytomegalovirus exposure and HLA in healthy donors. 13 Jbeta primers and 60 Vbeta primers were used for the PCR. Profiled with immunoSEQ multiplex PCR; TCRdb holds only in-frame clones, not every one. The sample records fewer than 250,000 clones, 81% being singletons. Input material: PBMCs. All receptors derive from a man aged 35-49 years in good health and CMV-seropositive.

This chain connects TRBV4-1 to TRBJ1-2; TRBD1 agrees at 7 bases. Germline V gives CDR1 MGHRA, CDR2 YSYEKL. J lost 8 bases, V lost 0 bases, and 6 bases had no gene match. The CDR3 length is 14 residues. The CDR3 region is CASSQDLTGAGYTF. The DNA of the CDR3 is TGCGCCAGCAGCCAAGATCTAACAGGGGCAGGCTACACCTTC.

The CDR3 region is CASSPGTGDSPLHF. CDR3 sequence (DNA): TGTGCCAGCAGCCCCGGAACAGGCGACTCACCCCTCCACTTT. The rearrangement uses TRBV6-6 and TRBJ1-6; TRBD1 is a possible D gene (5 bases). The V end was cut by 6 bases, the J end by 10 bases, with 16 bases between. Germline CDR1 reads MNHNY; CDR2 reads SVGAGI (reference sequence). CDR3 length: 14 amino acids.

The gene calls are TRBV5-4 and TRBJ2-7; TRBD2 agrees at 12 bases. The CDR3 sequence is 15 residues long. V lost 4 bases to trimming and J lost 6 bases; unmatched junction nucleotides: 8. Germline V CDR1 and CDR2: SGHNT, YYREEE (reference sequence). In DNA form, the CDR3 reads TGTGCCAGCAGCCCGGTCAGGGGACTAGCGGGCGAGCAGTACTTC. This gives the protein CASSPVRGLAGEQYF.

For the CDR3, the DNA is TGTGCCAGCAGTGAGACCGCCGGGACAGCCTATGGCTACACCTTC. Its protein is CASSETAGTAYGYTF. The chain employs TRBV2 and TRBJ1-2; 7 nucleotides agree with TRBD1. The CDR3 totals 15 residues. Trimming took 3 bases from V and 4 from J; bases not matched to a gene: 8. CDR1 and CDR2 from the germline V gene are SNHLY and FYNNEI.

V usage is TRBV7-6 and J usage is TRBJ2-4; 7 positions match TRBD2. The length of the CDR3 is 16 residues. V was clipped by 5 bases and J by 8 bases; unmatched bases: 15. Germline V gene sequence: CDR1 SGHVS, CDR2 FNYEAQ. As DNA, the CDR3 is TGTGCCAGCAGCCCATTCGGGGAGGGGATAGGGGACATTCAGTACTTC. As protein: CASSPFGEGIGDIQYF. Full variable domain (rest looked up from reference TRBV7-6 and TRBJ2-4): GAGVSQSPRYKVTKRGQDVALRCDPISGHVSLYWYRQALGQGPEFLTYFNYEAQQDKSGLPNDRFSAERPEGSISTLTIQRTEQRDSAMYRCASSPFGEGIGDIQYFGAGTRLSVL.